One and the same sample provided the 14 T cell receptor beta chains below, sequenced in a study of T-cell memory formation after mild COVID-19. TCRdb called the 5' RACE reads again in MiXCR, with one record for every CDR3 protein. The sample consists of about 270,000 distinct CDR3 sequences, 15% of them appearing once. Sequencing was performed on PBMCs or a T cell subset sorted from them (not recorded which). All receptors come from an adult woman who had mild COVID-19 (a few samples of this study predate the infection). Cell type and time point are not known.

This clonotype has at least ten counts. In DNA, the CDR3 is TGTGCCAGCAGACCCGAGCAATTCGGCGAGCAGTACTTC. Protein: CASRPEQFGEQYF. The chain has TRBV7-8 and TRBJ2-7, with D unresolved. Looked up from germline, CDR1 is SGHVS and CDR2 is FQNEAQ. This CDR3 has 13 amino acids. The V gene lost 6 bases and the J gene lost 6 bases, with 15 bases spanning the gap.

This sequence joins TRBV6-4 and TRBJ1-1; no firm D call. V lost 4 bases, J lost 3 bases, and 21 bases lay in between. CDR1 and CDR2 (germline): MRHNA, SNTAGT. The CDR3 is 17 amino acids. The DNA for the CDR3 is TGTGCCAGCAGTGTCTTCTCACGGTCCAAAAGGGACACTGAAGCTTTCTTT. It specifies CASSVFSRSKRDTEAFF.

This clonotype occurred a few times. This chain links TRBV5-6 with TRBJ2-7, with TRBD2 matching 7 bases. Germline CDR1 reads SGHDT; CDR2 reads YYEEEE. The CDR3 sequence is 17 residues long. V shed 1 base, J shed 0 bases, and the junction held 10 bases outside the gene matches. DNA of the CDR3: TGTGCCAGCAGCTTGTCGAGCGGGGCAGCCAGCTCCTACGAGCAGTACTTC. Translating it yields CASSLSSGAASSYEQYF.

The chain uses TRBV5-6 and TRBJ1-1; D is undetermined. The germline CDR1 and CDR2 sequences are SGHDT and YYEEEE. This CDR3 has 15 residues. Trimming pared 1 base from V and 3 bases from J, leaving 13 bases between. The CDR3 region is CASSLRGRPYTEAFF. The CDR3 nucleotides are TGTGCCAGCAGCTTGCGAGGGCGCCCCTACACTGAAGCTTTCTTT.

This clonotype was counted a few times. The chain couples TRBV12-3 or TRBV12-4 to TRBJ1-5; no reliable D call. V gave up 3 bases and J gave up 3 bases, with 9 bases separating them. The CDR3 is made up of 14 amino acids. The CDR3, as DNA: TGTGCCAGCAGTTTGGGCAGTTACAATCAGCCCCAGCATTTT. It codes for CASSLGSYNQPQHF.

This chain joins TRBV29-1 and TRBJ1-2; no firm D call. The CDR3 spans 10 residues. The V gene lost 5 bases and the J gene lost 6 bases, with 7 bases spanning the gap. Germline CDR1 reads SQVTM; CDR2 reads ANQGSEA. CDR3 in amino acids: CSVIDDGYTF. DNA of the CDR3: TGCAGCGTTATCGACGATGGCTACACCTTC. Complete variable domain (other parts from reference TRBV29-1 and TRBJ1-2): SAVISQKPSRDICQRGTSLTIQCQVDSQVTMMFWYRQQPGQSLTLIATANQGSEATYESGFVIDKFPISRPNLTFSTLTVSNMSPEDSSIYLCSVIDDGYTFGSGTRLTVV.

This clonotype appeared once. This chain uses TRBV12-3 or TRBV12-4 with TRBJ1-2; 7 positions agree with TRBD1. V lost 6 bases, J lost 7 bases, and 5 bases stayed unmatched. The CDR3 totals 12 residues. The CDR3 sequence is CASRGPGGGYTF. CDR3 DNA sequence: TGTGCCAGCAGGGGTCCAGGGGGTGGCTACACCTTC.

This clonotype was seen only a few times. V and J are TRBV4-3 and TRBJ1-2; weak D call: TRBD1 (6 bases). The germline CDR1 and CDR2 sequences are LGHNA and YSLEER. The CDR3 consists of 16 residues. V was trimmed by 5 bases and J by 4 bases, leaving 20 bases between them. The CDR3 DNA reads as TGCGCCAGCAGCGCGGGCGGGGGGCCTCTGCTCTATGGCTACACCTTC. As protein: CASSAGGGPLLYGYTF.

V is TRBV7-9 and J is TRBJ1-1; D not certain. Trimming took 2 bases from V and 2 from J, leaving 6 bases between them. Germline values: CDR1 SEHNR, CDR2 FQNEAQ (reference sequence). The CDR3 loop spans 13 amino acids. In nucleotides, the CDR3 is TGTGCCAGCAGCTTAAAAAGTAACACTGAAGCTTTCTTT. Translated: CASSLKSNTEAFF.

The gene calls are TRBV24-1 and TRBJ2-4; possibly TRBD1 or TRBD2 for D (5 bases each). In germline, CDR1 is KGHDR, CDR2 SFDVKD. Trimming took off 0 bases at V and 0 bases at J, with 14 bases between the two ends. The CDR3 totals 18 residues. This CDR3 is CATSDLLSTGLAKNIQYF. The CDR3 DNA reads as TGTGCCACCAGTGATTTGCTGAGTACAGGACTAGCCAAAAACATTCAGTACTTC.

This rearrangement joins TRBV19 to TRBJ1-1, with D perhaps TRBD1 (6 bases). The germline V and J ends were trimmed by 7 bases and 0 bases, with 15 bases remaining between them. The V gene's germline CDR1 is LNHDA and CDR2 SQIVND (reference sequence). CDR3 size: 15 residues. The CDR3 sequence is CASMIMTGLNTEAFF. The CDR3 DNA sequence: TGTGCCAGTATGATCATGACAGGCCTGAACACTGAAGCTTTCTTT. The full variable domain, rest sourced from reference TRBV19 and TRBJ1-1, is DGGITQSPKYLFRKEGQNVTLSCEQNLNHDAMYWYRQDPGQGLRLIYYSQIVNDFQKGDIAEGYSVSREKKESFPLTVTSAQKNPTAFYLCASMIMTGLNTEAFFGQGTRLTVV.

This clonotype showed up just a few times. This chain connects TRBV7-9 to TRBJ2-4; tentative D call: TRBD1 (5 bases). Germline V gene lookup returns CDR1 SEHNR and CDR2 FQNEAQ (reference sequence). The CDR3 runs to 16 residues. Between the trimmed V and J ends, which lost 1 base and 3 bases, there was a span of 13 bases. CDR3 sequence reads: CASSLVIAGFKNIQYF. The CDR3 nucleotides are TGTGCCAGCAGCTTAGTTATTGCAGGGTTCAAAAACATTCAGTACTTC.

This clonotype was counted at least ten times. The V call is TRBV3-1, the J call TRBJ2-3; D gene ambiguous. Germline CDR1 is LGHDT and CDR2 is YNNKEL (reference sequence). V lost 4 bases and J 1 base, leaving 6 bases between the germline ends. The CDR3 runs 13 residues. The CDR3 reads CASSPLGTDTQYF. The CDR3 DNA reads TGTGCCAGCAGCCCCTTAGGCACAGATACGCAGTATTTT.

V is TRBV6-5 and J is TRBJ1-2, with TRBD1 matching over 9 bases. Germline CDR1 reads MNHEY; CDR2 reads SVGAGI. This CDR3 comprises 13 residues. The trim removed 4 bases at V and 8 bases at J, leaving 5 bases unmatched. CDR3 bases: TGTGCCAGCAGTTGGGACAGGGTTGGAGGCTACACCTTC. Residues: CASSWDRVGGYTF.